One sample yielded the 20 T cell receptor beta chains listed below, sequenced in a study of T cell responses to AZD1222 COVID-19 vaccine. Using immunoSEQ multiplex PCR, the repertoire was profiled, and TCRdb retains in-frame clones only, with some absent. The sample contains about 130,000 clones, roughly 91% of which appear only once. Sequenced here: peripheral blood, sampled 28 days after the second AZD1222 dose. The receptors come from an adult who received the AZD1222 COVID-19 vaccine.

This chain joins TRBV3-1 (or the pseudogene TRBV3-2) and TRBJ2-7, with 10 nucleotides matching TRBD1. The CDR3 length is 15 residues. Germline CDR1 reads LGHDT; CDR2 reads YNNKEL (reference sequence). The J segment lost 6 bases and the V segment lost 1 base, leaving 6 bases of the junction unmatched. CDR3 nucleotide sequence: TGTGCCAGCAGCCAAGCCGGGACAGGGGCTTCCGAGCAGTACTTC. Its translation: CASSQAGTGASEQYF.

The chain combines TRBV10-2 with TRBJ1-4; D gene ambiguous. Germline V gives CDR1 WSHSY, CDR2 SAAADI. The CDR3 consists of 13 residues. The V and J ends lost 8 bases and 5 bases respectively, with 12 bases between them. CDR3 DNA sequence: TGCGCCAGCTTTGACGGGAGGAATGAAAAACTGTTTTTT. Its translation is CASFDGRNEKLFF.

The J gene is TRBJ1-3, the V gene TRBV11-2; 8 bases map to TRBD1. V lost 0 bases to trimming and J lost 7 bases; unmatched junction nucleotides: 5. The CDR3 length is 15 residues. Germline CDR1 reads SGHAT; CDR2 reads FQNNGV. CDR3 amino acids: CASSLEAGGRNTIYF. Here the CDR3 DNA reads TGTGCCAGCAGCTTAGAGGCAGGGGGCCGGAACACCATATATTTT. The variable domain in full, completed from reference TRBV11-2 and TRBJ1-3, reads EAGVAQSPRYKIIEKRQSVAFWCNPISGHATLYWYQQILGQGPKLLIQFQNNGVVDDSQLPKDRFSAERLKGVDSTLKIQPAKLEDSAVYLCASSLEAGGRNTIYFGEGSWLTVV.

This chain connects TRBV30 to TRBJ1-4; D is perhaps TRBD1 (6 bases). CDR3 size: 12 residues. V lost 8 bases and J lost 5, with 12 bases in between. Germline values: CDR1 GTSNPN, CDR2 SVGIG (reference sequence). This chain's CDR3 is CASDRPNEKLFF. In nucleotides, the CDR3 is TGTGCCAGTGACAGGCCGAATGAAAAACTGTTTTTT.

This chain uses TRBV6-5 with TRBJ1-1; unclear D gene. Germline-derived CDR1 and CDR2 are MNHEY and SVGAGI. This CDR3 region has 13 residues. Trimming took 2 bases from V and 1 from J, leaving 5 bases between them. The CDR3 spells CASSYTQNTEAFF. The CDR3 DNA is TGTGCCAGCAGTTACACCCAGAACACTGAAGCTTTCTTT.

The chain carries TRBV28 and TRBJ2-6; no reliable D call. Germline V gives CDR1 MDHEN, CDR2 SYDVKM. The CDR3 runs to 16 residues. V gave up 3 bases and J gave up 4 bases, with 13 bases separating them. Written as DNA, the CDR3 is TGTGCCAGCAGTTTGGTAGGGTCGCGGGGGGCCAACGTCCTGACTTTC. Protein product: CASSLVGSRGANVLTF.

Written as DNA, the CDR3 is TGTGCCAGCAGCCCCCGTGGCAGGAGAAACTATGGCTACACCTTC. Its translation is CASSPRGRRNYGYTF. The rearrangement joins TRBV7-8 to TRBJ1-2; D gene ambiguous. Germline V gives CDR1 SGHVS, CDR2 FQNEAQ. V was cut by 5 bases and J by 2 bases, with 15 bases left in between. The CDR3 is 15 residues long. Filled out from reference TRBV7-8 and TRBJ1-2, the complete variable domain reads GAGVSQSPRYKVAKRGQDVALRCDPISGHVSLFWYQQALGQGPEFLTYFQNEAQLDKSGLPSDRFFAERPEGSVSTLKIQRTQQEDSAVYLCASSPRGRRNYGYTFGSGTRLTVV.

This rearrangement joins TRBV13 to TRBJ1-1, with 8 bases matching TRBD1. The CDR3 has 14 amino acids. The J segment lost 5 bases and the V segment lost 5 bases, leaving 7 bases of the junction unmatched. Germline V gives CDR1 PRHDT, CDR2 FYEKMQ (reference sequence). CDR3 DNA: TGTGCCAGCAGCCCCGGACAGGGTGGGACTGAAGCTTTCTTT. Its translation is CASSPGQGGTEAFF.

The chain couples TRBV2 to TRBJ2-7; 12 bases align to TRBD2. CDR1 and CDR2 (germline): SNHLY, FYNNEI. The CDR3 spans 17 residues. Losses at the gene ends were 4 bases for V and 1 base for J; bases not matched to a gene: 8. CDR3 protein: CASSAPSGRDYSYEQYF. CDR3 coding DNA: TGTGCCAGCAGTGCTCCTAGCGGGAGGGACTATTCCTACGAGCAGTACTTC.

The chain has TRBV5-4 and TRBJ2-2; TRBD2 matches 13 bases. Per the germline V gene, CDR1 is SGHNT and CDR2 is YYREEE (reference sequence). The CDR3 sequence is 16 residues long. The ends lost 4 bases at V and 7 bases at J; junction bases unmatched: 7. The DNA of the CDR3 is TGTGCCAGCAGCCCAACTAGCGGGAGGGCCGGCGGGGAGCTGTTTTTT. Protein product: CASSPTSGRAGGELFF.

The chain has TRBV7-9 and TRBJ1-2; no definite D call. This CDR3 contains 14 residues. Germline V gene sequence: CDR1 SEHNR, CDR2 FQNEAQ (reference sequence). Trimming left V 5 bases short and J 4 bases short, with 14 bases between. The CDR3 nucleotides read TGTGCCAGCAGCCTTAGGGCCAGCAGCTATGGCTACACCTTC. It yields the protein CASSLRASSYGYTF.

The CDR3 nucleotides are TGTGCCAGCACCAGCAGGGGCGGTCAGCCCCAGCATTTT. Its protein product is CASTSRGGQPQHF. This chain joins TRBV12-3 or TRBV12-4 and TRBJ1-5; the D gene is possibly TRBD1 (6 bases). Trimming cost V 7 bases and J 6 bases, with 13 bases left between them. The length of the CDR3 is 13 residues.

The J gene is TRBJ1-2, the V gene TRBV25-1, with 8 bases lining up with TRBD1. Germline V lookup: CDR1 MGHDK, CDR2 SYGVNS. With V trimmed by 6 bases and J by 4 bases, 10 bases remained unmatched. CDR3 length: 15 amino acids. The CDR3: CASSLTGAHSYGYTF. In DNA form, the CDR3 reads TGTGCCAGCAGCCTGACAGGGGCCCATAGCTATGGCTACACCTTC.

With regard to this clone: In the same sample, other DNA sequences code for this CDR3. The rearrangement uses TRBV9 and TRBJ2-1, with 8 bases aligning to TRBD2. V was clipped by 4 bases and J by 0 bases; unmatched bases: 3. The CDR3 spans 15 residues. The germline V gene has CDR1 SGDLS and CDR2 YYNGEE. In nucleotides, the CDR3 is TGTGCCAGCAGCCCAAGCGGGAGCTCCTACAATGAGCAGTTCTTC. This gives the protein CASSPSGSSYNEQFF.

V and J are TRBV6-4 and TRBJ1-1; 7 bases map to TRBD1. V was pared by 8 bases and J by 1 base, with 4 bases of the junction left unmatched. The CDR3 totals 13 residues. The germline V gene encodes CDR1 MRHNA and CDR2 SNTAGT. This CDR3 is CASSQGRNTEAFF. CDR3 DNA sequence: TGTGCCAGCTCACAGGGGCGGAACACTGAAGCTTTCTTT.

This chain uses TRBV24-1 with TRBJ2-1; perhaps D is TRBD1 or TRBD2 (5 bases each). With 3 bases removed from V and 2 bases from J, the gap between germline ends came to 10 bases. The germline V gene has CDR1 KGHDR and CDR2 SFDVKD. The CDR3 runs to 15 residues. The DNA of the CDR3 is TGTGCCACCAGTGATATGAGGGACCCCTACAATGAGCAGTTCTTC. This codes for CATSDMRDPYNEQFF.

The J gene is TRBJ1-1, the V gene TRBV2; 7 nucleotides agree with TRBD1. Germline V gene sequence: CDR1 SNHLY, CDR2 FYNNEI. This CDR3 is built from 14 residues. J was trimmed by 0 bases and V by 4 bases; bases with no gene match: 2. The CDR3 DNA is TGTGCCAGCAGTGCTCAGGGGGTGAACACTGAAGCTTTCTTT. Amino acid sequence: CASSAQGVNTEAFF.

The chain employs TRBV30 and TRBJ1-2; 8 positions agree with TRBD1. Germline CDR1 is GTSNPN and CDR2 is SVGIG (reference sequence). This CDR3 spans 14 amino acids. The trim removed 1 base at V and 3 bases at J, leaving 4 bases unmatched. This CDR3 is CAWSEDRVYYGYTF. The CDR3 DNA sequence: TGTGCCTGGAGTGAGGACAGGGTTTACTATGGCTACACCTTC.

This chain links TRBV2 with TRBJ2-2, with D perhaps being TRBD1 or TRBD2 (5 bases each). The CDR3 totals 15 residues. Germline CDR1 reads SNHLY; CDR2 reads FYNNEI. V was cut by 6 bases and J by 2 bases, with 13 bases left in between. The CDR3 loop is CASRVTGANTGELFF. CDR3 nucleotide sequence: TGTGCCAGCAGGGTAACCGGGGCTAACACCGGGGAGCTGTTTTTT. The full variable domain, with the rest looked up from reference TRBV2 and TRBJ2-2, is EPEVTQTPSHQVTQMGQEVILRCVPISNHLYFYWYRQILGQKVEFLVSFYNNEISEKSEIFDDQFSVERPDGSNFTLKIRSTKLEDSAMYFCASRVTGANTGELFFGEGSRLTVL.

The chain carries TRBV6-1 and TRBJ1-2, with 10 bases matching TRBD1. This CDR3 comprises 15 residues. V lost 2 bases, J lost 5 bases, and 5 bases stayed unmatched. The germline gives CDR1 MNHNS, CDR2 SASEGT. This chain's CDR3 is CASSERQGARYGYTF. CDR3 DNA sequence: TGTGCCAGCAGTGAACGACAGGGGGCTAGGTATGGCTACACCTTC.